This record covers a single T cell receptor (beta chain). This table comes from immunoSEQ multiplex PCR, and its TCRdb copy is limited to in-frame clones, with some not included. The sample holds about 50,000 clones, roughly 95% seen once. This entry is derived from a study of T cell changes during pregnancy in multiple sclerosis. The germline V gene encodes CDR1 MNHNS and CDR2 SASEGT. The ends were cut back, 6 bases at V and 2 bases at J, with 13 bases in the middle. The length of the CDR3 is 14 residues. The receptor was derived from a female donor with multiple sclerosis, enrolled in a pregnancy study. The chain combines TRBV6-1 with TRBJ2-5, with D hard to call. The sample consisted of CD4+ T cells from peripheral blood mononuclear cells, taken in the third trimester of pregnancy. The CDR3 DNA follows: TGTGCCAGCAGCCATCTTCTAGATCAAGAGACCCAGTACTTC. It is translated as CASSHLLDQETQYF.